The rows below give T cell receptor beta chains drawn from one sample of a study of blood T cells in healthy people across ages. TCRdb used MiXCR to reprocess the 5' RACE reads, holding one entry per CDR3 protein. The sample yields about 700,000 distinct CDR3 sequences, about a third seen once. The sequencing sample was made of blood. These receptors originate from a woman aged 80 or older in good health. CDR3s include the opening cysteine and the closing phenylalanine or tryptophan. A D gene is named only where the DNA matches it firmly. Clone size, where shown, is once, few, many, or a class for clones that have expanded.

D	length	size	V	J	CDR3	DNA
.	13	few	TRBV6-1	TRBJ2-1	CASSESGVNEQFF	TGTGCCAGCAGTGAATCGGGGGTTAATGAGCAGTTCTTC
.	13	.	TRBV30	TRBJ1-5	CAWSDRGNQPQHF	TGTGCCTGGAGTGACAGGGGCAATCAGCCCCAGCATTTT
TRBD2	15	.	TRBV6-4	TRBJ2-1	CASSDSGGTYNEQFF	TGTGCCAGCAGTGACTCGGGGGGGACCTACAATGAGCAGTTCTTC
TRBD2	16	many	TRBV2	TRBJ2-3	CASSGLAGGPTDTQYF	TGTGCCAGCAGTGGCCTAGCGGGGGGTCCCACAGATACGCAGTATTTT
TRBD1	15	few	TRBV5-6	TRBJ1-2	CASSSRDRGVYGYTF	TGTGCCAGCAGCTCCAGGGACAGGGGGGTCTATGGCTACACCTTC
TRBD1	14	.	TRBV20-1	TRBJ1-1	CSAVEDRANTEAFF	TGCAGTGCCGTAGAAGACAGGGCGAACACTGAAGCTTTCTTT
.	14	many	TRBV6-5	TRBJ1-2	CASREQGSNYGYTF	TGTGCCAGCAGGGAACAGGGTTCGAACTATGGCTACACCTTC
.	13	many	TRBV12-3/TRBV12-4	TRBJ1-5	CASRPGGVQPQHF	TGTGCCAGCAGGCCTGGGGGGGTTCAGCCCCAGCATTTT
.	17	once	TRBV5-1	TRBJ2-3	CAGSLGLQGRGGDTQYF	TGCGCCGGCAGCTTGGGGTTACAGGGACGCGGGGGAGATACGCAGTATTTT
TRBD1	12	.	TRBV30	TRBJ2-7	CAWSTGGNERYF	TGTGCCTGGAGCACAGGGGGGAACGAGCGGTACTTC
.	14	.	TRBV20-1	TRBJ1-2	CGARPRTANYGYTF	TGCGGTGCTAGACCCAGGACAGCTAACTATGGCTACACCTTC
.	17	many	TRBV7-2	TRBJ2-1	CASSLWGGGTVYGEQFF	TGTGCCAGCAGCTTATGGGGGGGAGGGACAGTATACGGTGAGCAGTTCTTC
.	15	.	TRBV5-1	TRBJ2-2	CASSLVVFGTGELFF	TGCGCCAGCAGCTTGGTAGTGTTCGGCACCGGGGAGCTGTTTTTT
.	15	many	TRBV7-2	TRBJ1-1	CATHPAYGRNTEAFF	TGTGCCACCCACCCTGCCTACGGCCGGAACACTGAAGCTTTCTTT
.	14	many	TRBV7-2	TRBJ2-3	CASSLNRGLDTQYF	TGTGCCAGCAGCTTAAACCGGGGCCTTGATACGCAGTATTTT
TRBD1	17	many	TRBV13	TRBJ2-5	CASSTRSSDRAGETQYF	TGTGCCAGCAGCACTCGGTCCTCGGACAGGGCTGGGGAGACCCAGTACTTC
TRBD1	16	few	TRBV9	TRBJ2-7	CASSPLPGTGAYEQYF	TGTGCCAGCAGCCCCCTACCCGGGACAGGAGCCTACGAGCAGTACTTC
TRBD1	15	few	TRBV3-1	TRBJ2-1	CASSQEGQSYNEQFF	TGTGCCAGCAGCCAAGAGGGACAGTCCTACAATGAGCAGTTCTTC
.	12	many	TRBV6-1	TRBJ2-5	CASGKPQETQYF	TGTGCCAGCGGAAAACCCCAAGAGACCCAGTACTTC
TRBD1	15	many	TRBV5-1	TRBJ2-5	CASSRNRGHQETQYF	TGCGCCAGCAGCCGTAACAGGGGCCACCAAGAGACCCAGTACTTC
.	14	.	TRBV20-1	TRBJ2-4	CSACDSLAKNIQYF	TGCAGTGCTTGTGACAGTTTAGCCAAAAACATTCAGTACTTC
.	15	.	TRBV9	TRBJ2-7	CASSVGEGASYEQYF	TGTGCCAGCAGCGTTGGGGAGGGGGCTTCCTACGAGCAGTACTTC
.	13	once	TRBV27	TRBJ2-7	CASSLGIAYEQYF	TGTGCCAGCAGTTTAGGTATTGCCTACGAGCAGTACTTC
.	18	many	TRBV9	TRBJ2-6	CASSVRGHSVSGANVLTF	TGTGCCAGCAGCGTACGCGGGCATTCCGTCTCTGGGGCCAACGTCCTGACTTTC
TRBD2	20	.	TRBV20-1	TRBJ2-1	CSARAVPRGVAGGFYNEQFF	TGCAGTGCTAGAGCAGTCCCCCGTGGGGTAGCGGGGGGCTTCTACAATGAGCAGTTCTTC
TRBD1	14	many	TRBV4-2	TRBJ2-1	CASSQGGTGDEQFF	TGTGCCAGCAGCCAAGGGGGGACAGGGGATGAGCAGTTCTTC
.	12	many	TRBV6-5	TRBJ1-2	CASRGGSGGYTF	TGTGCCAGCAGAGGGGGAAGCGGCGGCTACACCTTC
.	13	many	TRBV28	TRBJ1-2	CASSPQGTRGYTF	TGTGCCAGCAGTCCCCAGGGAACTCGCGGCTACACCTTC
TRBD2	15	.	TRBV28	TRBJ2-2	CASSPGGAWSGELFF	TGTGCCAGCAGTCCCGGGGGGGCCTGGTCCGGGGAGCTGTTTTTT